The 9 T cell receptor beta chains reported below all come from one sample, sequenced in a study of T cell responses to AZD1222 COVID-19 vaccine. Profiling relied on immunoSEQ multiplex PCR, and the TCRdb table lists in-frame clones only, not all of them. This table has 110,000 to 150,000 clones, 85% to 95% appearing once. The sample consisted of peripheral blood, taken after recovery from COVID-19. The receptors were gathered from an adult who had recovered from COVID-19.

J is TRBJ2-7 and V is TRBV27; D assignment may be TRBD1 or TRBD2 (6 bases each). The CDR3 spans 12 residues. CDR1 is MNHEY and CDR2 is SMNVEV in the germline V gene (reference sequence). The V end lost 3 bases, the J end lost 7 bases, and 10 bases lay between the germline ends. CDR3 region: CASSFGGREQYF. The DNA of the CDR3 is TGTGCCAGCAGTTTTGGGGGGCGGGAGCAGTACTTC.

The V call is TRBV5-1, the J call TRBJ2-1, with 7 bases lining up with TRBD2. This CDR3 region has 14 residues. V trimming: 4 bases; J trimming: 2 bases; junction bases outside the gene matches: 3. Germline V gene sequence: CDR1 SGHRS, CDR2 YFSETQ. The CDR3 region has the DNA TGCGCCAGCAGCGCTAGCGGTCCCTACAATGAGCAGTTCTTC. Its protein product is CASSASGPYNEQFF.

The chain employs TRBV10-2 and TRBJ1-5; D remains unclear. From germline, CDR1 is WSHSY and CDR2 SAAADI. This CDR3 comprises 14 residues. Trimming took off 3 bases at V and 3 bases at J, with 9 bases between the two ends. CDR3 DNA sequence: TGCGCCAGCAGTGAATCAGGAGTCAATCAGCCCCAGCATTTT. Encoded protein: CASSESGVNQPQHF.

This chain connects TRBV15 to TRBJ2-7; TRBD1 matches at 11 bases. V lost 3 bases and J lost 2; bases outside the gene matches: 3. This CDR3 region has 15 residues. The germline gives CDR1 LNHNV, CDR2 YYDKDF (reference sequence). The CDR3 sequence is CATSRGTGGAYEQYF. CDR3 in DNA: TGTGCCACCAGCAGGGGGACAGGGGGGGCCTACGAGCAGTACTTC. Variable domain in full (rest from reference TRBV15 and TRBJ2-7): DAMVIQNPRYQVTQFGKPVTLSCSQTLNHNVMYWYQQKSSQAPKLLFHYYDKDFNNEADTPDNFQSRRPNTSFCFLDIRSPGLGDTAMYLCATSRGTGGAYEQYFGPGTRLTVT.

The chain couples TRBV10-2 to TRBJ2-2; D is unresolved. The ends were cut back, 2 bases at V and 1 base at J, with 8 bases in the middle. From germline, CDR1 is WSHSY and CDR2 SAAADI. The CDR3 has 15 amino acids. Written as DNA, the CDR3 is TGCGCCAGCAGTGAGCGCTACCAGAACACCGGGGAGCTGTTTTTT. Protein sequence: CASSERYQNTGELFF.

This clone was observed a single time. The rearrangement joins TRBV9 to TRBJ2-1, with D perhaps matching TRBD2 (5 bases). The CDR3 sequence is 15 residues long. Trimming took off 3 bases at V and 2 bases at J, with 12 bases between the two ends. Germline CDR1 and CDR2: SGDLS and YYNGEE. The CDR3 DNA is TGTGCCAGCAGCGCCTCGGGAAACCCCTACAATGAGCAGTTCTTC. Protein sequence: CASSASGNPYNEQFF.

The chain has TRBV28 and TRBJ1-5, with D possibly matching TRBD1 (6 bases). Germline V lookup: CDR1 MDHEN, CDR2 SYDVKM. V lost 6 bases and J lost 0, with 15 bases in between. CDR3 length: 16 amino acids. The CDR3 protein is CASSSRRDTSNQPQHF. Here the CDR3 DNA reads TGTGCCAGCAGCTCTCGCCGGGACACTAGCAATCAGCCCCAGCATTTT.

This clone was observed a handful of times. The rearrangement uses TRBV9 and TRBJ2-3; no definite D call. Germline V gives CDR1 SGDLS, CDR2 YYNGEE. V was trimmed by 0 bases and J by 2 bases, leaving 13 bases between them. This CDR3 spans 16 amino acids. The chain's CDR3 is CASSVAPRQTTDTQYF. The CDR3 DNA follows: TGTGCCAGCAGCGTAGCCCCGCGGCAGACCACAGATACGCAGTATTTT.

This clone was seen just once. This chain connects TRBV7-9 to TRBJ2-1; 7 bases fit TRBD2. Germline loops: CDR1 SEHNR, CDR2 FQNEAQ (reference sequence). The V and J ends lost 6 bases and 5 bases, in that order; junction bases with no gene match: 10. The CDR3 sequence is 15 residues long. CDR3 amino acids: CASRLQSGTNNEQFF. As DNA, the CDR3 is TGTGCCAGCAGACTCCAAAGCGGGACGAACAATGAGCAGTTCTTC.